One sample yielded the 10 T cell receptor beta chains listed below, sequenced in a study of beta chain features in type 1 diabetes. All of the isolated RNA was reverse transcribed, so expressed TCRB transcripts were sequenced. Profiled with immunoSEQ multiplex PCR; TCRdb holds only in-frame clones, not every one. The sample lists about 150,000 clones; about 10% were seen once. Sequenced sample: naive CD4+ T cells from blood. These receptors were collected from a man in his late teens or twenties in good health.

This clone occurred many times. The V and J genes are TRBV4-3 and TRBJ2-1; 7 bases align to TRBD2. The CDR3 totals 15 residues. The junction had 8 bases not matched to a gene; V was cut back by 1 base and J by 8 bases. The germline gives CDR1 LGHNA, CDR2 YSLEER. DNA for the CDR3: TGCGCCAGCAGCCAAGGCGGGGGTATTTTCCATGAGCAGTTCTTC. Translated: CASSQGGGIFHEQFF.

This clone was seen only a few times. The chain is built from TRBV13 and TRBJ2-1; 8 bases fit TRBD2. This CDR3 spans 16 amino acids. Per the germline V gene, CDR1 is PRHDT and CDR2 is FYEKMQ (reference sequence). Trimming cost V 4 bases and J 4 bases; bases outside gene matches: 9. The CDR3 nucleotides read TGTGCCAGCAGCTCTTTCCGGGGGGGCCGGTACAATGAGCAGTTCTTC. It codes for CASSSFRGGRYNEQFF.

This clone is a singleton in its sample. The chain employs TRBV7-2 and TRBJ2-1, with 8 bases fitting TRBD2. J lost 0 bases, V lost 0 bases, and 1 base had no gene match. The V gene's germline CDR1 is SGHTA and CDR2 FQGNSA. There are 16 residues in the CDR3. The CDR3 nucleotides are TGTGCCAGCAGCTTAGCCGGGGGGGCCTCCTACAATGAGCAGTTCTTC. Amino acid sequence: CASSLAGGASYNEQFF. Supplemented by reference TRBV7-2 and TRBJ2-1, the full variable domain reads GAGVSQSPSNKVTEKGKDVELRCDPISGHTALYWYRQSLGQGLEFLIYFQGNSAPDKSGLPSDRFSAERTGGSVSTLTIQRTQQEDSAVYLCASSLAGGASYNEQFFGPGTRLTVL.

This clone has only a few counts. For the CDR3, the DNA is TGTGCCAGCAGCCCCCCAGGGGGGCGGGAGACCCAGTACTTC. It encodes CASSPPGGRETQYF. The V call is TRBV7-3, the J call TRBJ2-5, with D possibly matching TRBD1 (7 bases). Trimming stripped 5 bases from V and 5 bases from J, with 15 bases between. The CDR3 loop spans 14 amino acids. CDR1 and CDR2 (germline): SGHTA, FQGTGA.

The J gene is TRBJ1-2, the V gene TRBV7-8; 9 bases map to TRBD1. CDR1 SGHVS and CDR2 FQNEAQ come from the germline V gene. The CDR3 consists of 19 residues. Unmatched junction bases numbered 18, after V lost 3 bases and J lost 4 bases. CDR3 in amino acids: CASSLGGTGQGFRTYGYTF. The CDR3 region has the DNA TGTGCCAGCAGCTTGGGGGGGACGGGACAGGGCTTCAGGACCTATGGCTACACCTTC.

V is TRBV28 and J is TRBJ2-3; 10 bases line up with TRBD1. Germline V gene sequence: CDR1 MDHEN, CDR2 SYDVKM. This CDR3 comprises 17 residues. J was trimmed by 5 bases and V by 1 base; bases with no gene match: 9. In DNA, the CDR3 is TGTGCCAGCAGTTTATTAGGGACAGGGGCGCGACGAGATACGCAGTATTTT. Translation: CASSLLGTGARRDTQYF. Drawing the rest from reference TRBV28 and TRBJ2-3, the complete variable domain is DVKVTQSSRYLVKRTGEKVFLECVQDMDHENMFWYRQDPGLGLRLIYFSYDVKMKEKGDIPEGYSVSREKKERFSLILESASTNQTSMYLCASSLLGTGARRDTQYFGPGTRLTVL.

A few counts support this clone. The chain uses TRBV5-5 and TRBJ2-5; no definite D call. Germline V gene sequence: CDR1 SGHKS, CDR2 YYEKEE (reference sequence). The ends were cut back, 0 bases at V and 4 bases at J, with 7 bases in the middle. The CDR3 extends over 13 amino acids. The CDR3 loop is CASSLGLAETQYF. DNA for the CDR3: TGTGCCAGCAGCTTGGGCCTGGCAGAGACCCAGTACTTC.

To note about this clone: Other DNA variants within this sample encode the same CDR3. The rearrangement joins TRBV6-5 to TRBJ1-5, with 10 bases matching TRBD1. The junction had 3 bases not matched to a gene; V was cut back by 6 bases and J by 7 bases. From germline, CDR1 is MNHEY and CDR2 SVGAGI. The CDR3 consists of 13 residues. The DNA of the CDR3 is TGTGCCAGCAGCCCGGACAGGGGGCAGCCCCAGCATTTT. This gives the protein CASSPDRGQPQHF.

The J gene is TRBJ2-2, the V gene TRBV9; 8 nucleotides match TRBD2. The germline CDR1 and CDR2 sequences are SGDLS and YYNGEE. The junction had 13 bases not matched to a gene; V was cut back by 5 bases and J by 4 bases. This CDR3 has 17 residues. The CDR3 sequence: CASSGSGGPYFTGELFF. The DNA for the CDR3 is TGTGCCAGCAGTGGAAGCGGGGGACCATACTTCACCGGGGAGCTGTTTTTT.

V gene TRBV29-1 combines with J gene TRBJ1-3; 8 positions match TRBD1. The CDR3 consists of 14 residues. Germline CDR1 SQVTM, CDR2 ANQGSEA. V gave up 6 bases and J gave up 0 bases; unmatched junction bases: 4. CDR3 bases: TGCAGCGTATCAGGACAGGGCTCTGGAAACACCATATATTTT. Amino acid sequence: CSVSGQGSGNTIYF.